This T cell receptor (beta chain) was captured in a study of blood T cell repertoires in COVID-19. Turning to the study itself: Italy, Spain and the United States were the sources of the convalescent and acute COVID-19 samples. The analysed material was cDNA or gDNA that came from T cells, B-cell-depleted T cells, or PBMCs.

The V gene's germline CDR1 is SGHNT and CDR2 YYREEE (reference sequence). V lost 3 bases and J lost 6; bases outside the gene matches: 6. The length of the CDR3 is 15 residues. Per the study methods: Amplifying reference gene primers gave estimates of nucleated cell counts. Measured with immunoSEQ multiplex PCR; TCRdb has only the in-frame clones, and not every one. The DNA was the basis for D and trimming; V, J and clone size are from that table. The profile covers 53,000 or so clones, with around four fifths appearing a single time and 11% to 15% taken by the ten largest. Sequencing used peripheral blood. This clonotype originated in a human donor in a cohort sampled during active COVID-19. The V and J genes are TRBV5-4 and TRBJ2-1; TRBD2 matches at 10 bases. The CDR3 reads CASSSLAGERNEQFF. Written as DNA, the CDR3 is TGTGCCAGCAGCTCGCTAGCGGGAGAGCGCAATGAGCAGTTCTTC.